The rows below give T cell receptor beta chains drawn from one sample of a study of regulatory T cells in long-lasting Graves disease. TCRdb re-called the multiplex PCR reads through MiXCR, storing one row per CDR3 protein. Here the sample spans a few hundred thousand distinct CDR3 sequences, approximately 12% being singletons. These same records also appear under a second study, on T cells in Graves' hyperthyroidism and ophthalmopathy.

Sequencing used peripheral blood mononuclear cells (PBMCs), obtained at new diagnosis, from a patient treated with antithyroid drugs. These receptors all stem from a woman between 18 and 29 years old with Graves disease. CDR3s include the opening cysteine and the closing phenylalanine or tryptophan. A D gene is named only where the DNA matches it firmly. For some rows the clone size is stated as once, few or many, or as a class when expanded; others skip it.

many	TRBJ2-1	TRBD2	TRBV28	CASSSPSGRSSYNEQFF	TGTGCCAGCAGTTCCCCTAGCGGGAGAAGCTCCTACAATGAGCAGTTCTTC
many	TRBJ2-7	.	TRBV28	CASSLIGPAVHEQYF	TGTGCCAGCAGTTTAATAGGGCCAGCCGTCCACGAGCAGTACTTC
few	TRBJ1-1	TRBD1	TRBV20-1	CSARGRQGTEAFF	TGCAGTGCTAGAGGGCGACAGGGCACTGAAGCTTTCTTT
.	TRBJ1-2	.	TRBV9	CASGSLSGDDYTF	TGTGCCAGCGGGTCTCTCAGTGGGGACGACTACACCTTC
many	TRBJ1-2	.	TRBV6-2/TRBV6-3	CASSWGLLYGYTF	TGTGCCAGCAGTTGGGGGCTCTTATATGGCTACACCTTC
many	TRBJ1-5	.	TRBV15	CATSRERDIPSNQPQHF	TGTGCCACCAGCAGAGAGAGGGACATACCTAGCAATCAGCCCCAGCATTTT
.	TRBJ1-5	.	TRBV28	CASSSSDGYNQPQRF	TGTGCCAGCAGTTCCTCGGACGGATACAATCAGCCCCAGCGTTTT
once	TRBJ2-1	TRBD2	TRBV7-9	CASSPRSGRANEQFF	TGTGCCAGCAGTCCCCGAAGCGGGAGGGCCAATGAGCAGTTCTTC
many	TRBJ1-5	.	TRBV6-1	CASSPTRGRPQHF	TGTGCCAGCTCCCCAACCCGGGGTCGGCCCCAGCATTTT
.	TRBJ1-2	TRBD1	TRBV12-3/TRBV12-4	CASSLLGTGDGYTF	TGTGCCAGCAGTTTACTCGGGACAGGGGATGGCTACACCTTC
.	TRBJ1-1	.	TRBV11-1	CASSSRSGRNTEAFF	TGTGCCAGCAGCTCCCGCTCTGGGCGGAACACTGAAGCTTTCTTT
.	TRBJ1-5	.	TRBV7-2	CASSLEGHQPQHF	TGTGCCAGCAGCTTGGAGGGGCACCAGCCCCAGCATTTT
many	TRBJ2-3	.	TRBV12-3/TRBV12-4	CASTLGTRYTDTQYF	TGTGCCAGCACCCTCGGGACTCGATACACAGATACGCAGTATTTT
many	TRBJ2-1	TRBD1	TRBV3-1	CASSQGLVYRGTYNEQFF	TGTGCCAGCAGCCAAGGCCTGGTTTACAGGGGAACCTACAATGAGCAGTTCTTC
.	TRBJ2-1	TRBD2	TRBV15	CATSIVAGETYNEQFF	TGTGCCACCAGCATTGTAGCGGGGGAGACCTACAATGAGCAGTTCTTC
.	TRBJ2-6	TRBD2	TRBV20-1	CSAKTSGRAFVYGANVLTF	TGCAGTGCCAAAACTAGCGGGAGGGCTTTTGTTTATGGGGCCAACGTCCTGACTTTC
.	TRBJ2-7	.	TRBV6-1	CASSQRGSYEQYF	TGTGCCAGCAGTCAACGGGGGTCCTACGAGCAGTACTTC
.	TRBJ2-5	.	TRBV7-9	CASSSFRTVTQYF	TGTGCCAGCAGCTCCTTTAGGACTGTGACCCAGTACTTC
many	TRBJ1-6	.	TRBV5-5	CASSSRVRLADSPLHF	TGTGCCAGCAGCTCCCGGGTCAGATTGGCGGATTCACCCCTCCACTTT
many	TRBJ1-5	.	TRBV7-2	CASSLVADNSNQPQHF	TGTGCCAGCAGCTTAGTGGCAGATAATAGCAATCAGCCCCAGCATTTT
few	TRBJ2-1	TRBD2	TRBV25-1	CASSEPGLAGSYEQFF	TGTGCCAGCAGTGAACCCGGACTAGCGGGATCGTATGAGCAGTTCTTC
.	TRBJ2-4	TRBD2	TRBV13	CASSSRGGAKNIQYF	TGTGCCAGCAGCTCACGGGGGGGTGCCAAAAACATTCAGTACTTC
.	TRBJ2-3	.	TRBV20-1	CSARDSRGGSTDTQYF	TGCAGTGCTAGAGATAGTAGAGGTGGAAGCACAGATACGCAGTATTTT
many	TRBJ2-2	TRBD2	TRBV7-6	CASSPLGGANTGELFF	TGTGCCAGCAGCCCCCTGGGGGGGGCGAACACCGGGGAGCTGTTTTTT
many	TRBJ2-3	.	TRBV27	CASSFLGEGTDTQYF	TGTGCCAGCAGTTTTTTGGGAGAGGGGACAGATACGCAGTATTTT
few	TRBJ2-2	.	TRBV6-9	CASSYELGLPGELFF	TGTGCCAGCAGTTACGAGCTCGGGCTCCCCGGGGAGCTGTTTTTT
.	TRBJ1-2	TRBD1	TRBV20-1	CSALKPLAAHMIQGGGYTF	TGCAGTGCCCTAAAGCCCCTTGCAGCGCATATGATTCAGGGGGGGGGCTACACCTTC
many	TRBJ2-5	.	TRBV15	CATSRDRSETQYF	TGTGCCACCAGCAGAGACAGATCAGAGACCCAGTACTTC